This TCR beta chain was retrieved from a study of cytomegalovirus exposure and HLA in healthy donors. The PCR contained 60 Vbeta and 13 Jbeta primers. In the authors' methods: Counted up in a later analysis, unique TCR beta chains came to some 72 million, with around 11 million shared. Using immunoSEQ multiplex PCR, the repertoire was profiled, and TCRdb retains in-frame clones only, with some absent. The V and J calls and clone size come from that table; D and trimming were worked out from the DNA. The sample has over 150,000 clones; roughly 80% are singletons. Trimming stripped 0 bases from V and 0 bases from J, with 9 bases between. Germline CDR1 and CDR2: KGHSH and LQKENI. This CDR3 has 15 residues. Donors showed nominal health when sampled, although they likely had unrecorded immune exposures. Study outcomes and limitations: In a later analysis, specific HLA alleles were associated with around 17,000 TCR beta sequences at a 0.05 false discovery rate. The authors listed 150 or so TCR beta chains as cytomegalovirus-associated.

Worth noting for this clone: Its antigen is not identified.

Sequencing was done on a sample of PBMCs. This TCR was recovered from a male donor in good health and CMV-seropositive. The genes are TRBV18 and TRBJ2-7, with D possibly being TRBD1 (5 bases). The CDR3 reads CASSPPGPGSYEQYF. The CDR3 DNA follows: TGTGCCAGCTCACCACCGGGGCCCGGCTCCTACGAGCAGTACTTC.